This T cell receptor (beta chain) was profiled in a study of blood T cell repertoires in COVID-19. Study information: COVID-19 samples collected from the United States, Italy and Spain covered acute and convalescent phases. The analysed material was cDNA or gDNA that came from T cells, B-cell-depleted T cells, or PBMCs.

The CDR3 is made up of 12 amino acids. Losses at the gene ends were 7 bases for V and 10 bases for J; bases not matched to a gene: 4. Per the original methods: Reference gene primers were amplified, and this amplification served to estimate nucleated cell counts. TCRdb's table, derived via immunoSEQ multiplex PCR, lists solely in-frame clones and lacks some. From that table come the V and J calls and clone size; the DNA was used to work out D and trimming. The table shows 340,000 or so clones, with approximately 82% occurring only once. V usage is TRBV12-3 or TRBV12-4 and J usage is TRBJ1-6, with 7 nucleotides matching TRBD1. Specimen: peripheral blood. The sequence was collected from a man under 40 with active or convalescent COVID-19. In nucleotides, the CDR3 is TGTGCCAGCACGACAGGGAGGTCACCCCTCCACTTT. Protein: CASTTGRSPLHF.